The 30 T cell receptor beta chains listed next were all sequenced from one sample in a study of tumor and adjacent non-tumor tissue in lung cancer. This sample's RNA came from whole unsorted tissue. A modified ARM-PCR protocol with three rounds of nested PCR amplified TCRbeta. Each CDR3 protein is one row after TCRdb ran MiXCR on the multiplex PCR reads. Among under 250,000 distinct CDR3 sequences listed, around 71% were seen once. The specimen sequenced was lung tumor tissue. These receptors all come from a man between 60 and 75 years old with non-small cell lung cancer.

This clonotype was seen repeatedly, ten times or more. The chain links TRBV4-3 to TRBJ1-2; D remains ambiguous. The CDR3 is 14 amino acids. Per germline, CDR1 LGHNA and CDR2 YSLEER. V lost 2 bases and J lost 1, with 8 bases in between. The CDR3 spells CASSQYSDNYGYTF. The CDR3 DNA is TGCGCCAGCAGCCAATATAGCGATAACTATGGCTACACCTTC.

About this clonotype: This may arise from a read error, as a much more abundant clone is one base away. This chain joins TRBV6-6 and TRBJ2-1; 9 nucleotides agree with TRBD2. The CDR3 extends over 16 amino acids. The junction had 11 bases not matched to a gene; V was cut back by 7 bases and J by 4 bases. Germline V gives CDR1 MNHNY, CDR2 SVGAGI (reference sequence). CDR3 sequence (DNA): TGTGCCAGCACCGACGGGACTAGCTGGGGATACAATGAGCAGTTCTTC. This gives the protein CASTDGTSWGYNEQFF.

Note on this clonotype: A much larger clone is a single base away; this may be a read error. This CDR3 fails to terminate in the conserved phenylalanine or tryptophan, so it likely reflects a read error. The J gene is TRBJ2-1, the V gene TRBV7-9, with 9 bases lining up with TRBD2. The CDR3 loop spans 13 amino acids. Germline V lookup: CDR1 SEHNR, CDR2 FQNEAQ (reference sequence). The trim removed 0 bases at V and 13 bases at J, leaving 4 bases unmatched. The CDR3 DNA follows: TGTGCCAGCAGCTTAGCGAGTCTAGCGGGACAGTTCCTC. Protein product: CASSLASLAGQFL.

As concerns this clonotype: A junction end diverges from the germline sequence, so it may reflect a read error. The chain links TRBV20-1 to TRBJ1-2; 10 bases agree with TRBD1. Germline CDR1 is DFQATT and CDR2 is SNEGSKA (reference sequence). CDR3 length equals 16 residues. The CDR3 sequence: CSVRGRRDRGHYGYTF. The DNA for the CDR3 is TGCAGTGTTAGAGGGAGAAGAGACAGGGGGCATTATGGCTACACCTTC.

This chain joins TRBV6-6 and TRBJ2-7, with D tentatively TRBD1 or TRBD2 (6 bases each). Germline CDR1 MNHNY, CDR2 SVGAGI (reference sequence). V lost 6 bases and J 0 bases, leaving 15 bases between the germline ends. The CDR3 has 15 amino acids. CDR3 amino acids: CASRGGHGVSYEQYF. The CDR3 DNA reads as TGTGCCAGCAGGGGGGGACATGGGGTCTCCTACGAGCAGTACTTC.

About this clonotype itself: Germline and junction disagree at one end, which may indicate a read error. The chain couples TRBV4-1 to TRBJ1-2; weak D call: TRBD1 (5 bases). Germline V gene lookup returns CDR1 MGHRA and CDR2 YSYEKL. The CDR3 loop spans 16 amino acids. CDR3 residues: CASSPRRGETKYGYTF. For the CDR3, the DNA is TGCGCCAGCAGCCCCCGGCGGGGGGAAACTAAATATGGCTACACCTTC.

This clonotype was detected a few times. The V and J genes are TRBV12-3 or TRBV12-4 and TRBJ2-5; the match to TRBD1 covers 8 bases. This CDR3 has 13 amino acids. The V gene end was trimmed by 6 bases and the J gene end by 2 bases; junction bases not matched to a gene: 2. CDR3 loop: CASRYRGQETQYF. CDR3 nucleotide sequence: TGTGCCAGCAGGTACAGGGGGCAAGAGACCCAGTACTTC.

This clonotype was counted many times. This chain uses TRBV28 with TRBJ2-4; D remains unclear. Trimming removed 4 bases at V and 0 bases at J, with 22 bases between. CDR3 size: 19 residues. Germline loops: CDR1 MDHEN, CDR2 SYDVKM. The CDR3 is CASSSQVVNRQIAKNIQYF. In DNA, the CDR3 is TGTGCCAGCAGTTCTCAGGTGGTTAACCGCCAAATAGCCAAAAACATTCAGTACTTC.

Points on this clonotype: This sequence may be a read error, since a much larger clone differs from it by one base. The chain is built from TRBV12-3 or TRBV12-4 and TRBJ2-7; D gene uncertain. V lost 5 bases and J lost 3, with 11 bases in between. This CDR3 is built from 13 residues. CDR3 bases: TGTGCCAGCAGTAATACGCAGTTCTACGAGCAGTACTTC. Translated, it gives CASSNTQFYEQYF.

Regarding this clonotype: This may be a read error, as it is one base from a much larger clone. CDR3 region: CSARDRQARTRLPLHF. The CDR3 DNA reads TGCAGTGCTAGAGACAGACAGGCAAGGACTAGATTACCCCTCCACTTT. The chain joins TRBV20-1 to TRBJ1-6, with D perhaps TRBD1 (6 bases). CDR3 length: 16 residues. Deletions cut 0 bases from V and 12 bases from J, with 21 bases between. Germline-derived CDR1 and CDR2 are DFQATT and SNEGSKA (reference sequence).

Details on this clonotype: At one boundary the junction diverges from the germline segment, which might be a read error. The genes are TRBV20-1 and TRBJ2-3; 9 nucleotides align to TRBD2. This CDR3 is built from 17 residues. CDR1 and CDR2 (germline): DFQATT, SNEGSKA (reference sequence). In DNA, the CDR3 is TGCAGTGCTAGAGAAACTAGCGGGTGGGCTAGCAAAGATACACAGTATTTT. Protein: CSARETSGWASKDTQYF.

Comments on this clonotype: One base away lies a much larger clone, so this may be a sequencing read error. The chain links TRBV12-3 or TRBV12-4 to TRBJ2-7, with 7 bases identical to TRBD1. CDR3 size: 13 residues. Germline trimming cut 5 bases from V and 6 bases from J; bases unmatched to any gene: 7. CDR3 region: CASSQGQNIEQYF. As DNA, the CDR3 is TGTGCCAGCAGTCAGGGACAGAATATCGAGCAGTACTTC.

The chain uses TRBV11-1 and TRBJ2-5; 15 bases match TRBD2. The CDR3 contains 16 residues. From germline, CDR1 is SGHAT and CDR2 FQDESV (reference sequence). With 9 bases clipped from V and 4 bases from J, the junction kept 9 bases outside the gene matches. CDR3 amino acids: CASRPPGLAGGETQYF. DNA of the CDR3: TGTGCCAGTAGGCCGCCGGGACTAGCGGGAGGAGAGACCCAGTACTTC.

The V call is TRBV4-2, the J call TRBJ2-3, with D perhaps being TRBD1 or TRBD2 (5 bases each). The CDR3 is 19 amino acids. CDR1 is LGHNA, CDR2 YNFKEQ, per germline. V lost 0 bases to trimming and J lost 2 bases, with 21 bases between them. CDR3 region: CASSQERPVGTLHTDTQYF. The CDR3 DNA follows: TGTGCCAGCAGCCAAGAAAGACCGGTTGGGACCCTACACACAGATACGCAGTATTTT.

This clonotype appeared many times. The gene calls are TRBV20-1 and TRBJ2-7; TRBD1 or TRBD2 may be the D gene (5 bases each). Trimming removed 5 bases at V and 2 bases at J, with 7 bases between. CDR1 is DFQATT, CDR2 SNEGSKA, per germline (reference sequence). The CDR3 covers 11 residues. CDR3 nucleotide sequence: TGCAGTGCTGGGACCGCCTACGAGCAGTACTTC. This gives the protein CSAGTAYEQYF.

As DNA, the CDR3 is TGTGCCAGCAGTTTAGGAGGGTCGGGCAATCAGCCCCAGCATTTT. Translating it yields CASSLGGSGNQPQHF. The chain has TRBV28 and TRBJ1-5; no definite D call. The V end was cut by 2 bases, the J end by 2 bases, with 10 bases between. Germline values: CDR1 MDHEN, CDR2 SYDVKM. This CDR3 is built from 15 residues.

Regarding this clonotype: A much larger clonotype is one base distant, so this may be a read error. The chain combines TRBV20-1 with TRBJ2-1; TRBD2 is a possible D gene (7 bases). The CDR3 has 16 amino acids. CDR1 DFQATT and CDR2 SNEGSKA come from the germline V gene (reference sequence). Deletions cut 7 bases from V and 2 bases from J, with 21 bases between. The CDR3 bases are TGCAGTGTTGGGGGGGACGGGGGCCGAACCTACAATGAGCAGTTCTTC. Translating gives CSVGGDGGRTYNEQFF.

V usage is TRBV28 and J usage is TRBJ1-3; 8 positions match TRBD1. There are 16 residues in the CDR3. CDR1 and CDR2 from the germline V gene are MDHEN and SYDVKM. V lost 4 bases to trimming and J lost 1 base; unmatched junction nucleotides: 6. The CDR3 here is CASSSPGGVSGNTIYF. Written as DNA, the CDR3 is TGTGCCAGCAGTTCCCCAGGGGGCGTTTCTGGAAACACCATATATTTT. The full variable domain, in which reference TRBV28 and TRBJ1-3 provide the parts outside the CDR3, is DVKVTQSSRYLVKRTGEKVFLECVQDMDHENMFWYRQDPGLGLRLIYFSYDVKMKEKGDIPEGYSVSREKKERFSLILESASTNQTSMYLCASSSPGGVSGNTIYFGEGSWLTVV.

Concerning this clonotype itself: One junction end disagrees with the germline gene, perhaps due to a read error. The rearrangement uses TRBV4-2 and TRBJ2-3; maybe TRBD2 (5 bases). The CDR3 is 18 residues long. CDR1 is LGHNA, CDR2 YNFKEQ, per germline. CDR3 sequence: CASKLRRLHRPSTDMQYF. The CDR3 nucleotides are TGTGCCAGCAAACTCCGGCGTCTCCACCGCCCTAGCACAGATATGCAGTATTTT.

Comment on this clonotype: The junction does not match germline at one end; this may be a read error. This chain joins TRBV6-6 and TRBJ2-4; 11 nucleotides align to TRBD2. Germline V gene lookup returns CDR1 MNHNY and CDR2 SVGAGI (reference sequence). There are 16 residues in the CDR3. This CDR3 reads CASSYSLAGAKHIQYF. The CDR3 DNA follows: TGTGCCAGCAGTTACTCACTAGCGGGGGCCAAACACATTCAGTACTTT.

As to this clonotype: Being one base from a much bigger clone, this may be a read error. The V and J genes are TRBV4-2 and TRBJ2-7; 8 positions match TRBD2. Germline V gene data show CDR1 as LGHNA and CDR2 as YNFKEQ. The J segment lost 7 bases and the V segment lost 4 bases, leaving 9 bases of the junction unmatched. The CDR3 spans 14 residues. CDR3 loop: CASSPEAGAGEQYF. CDR3 nucleotides: TGTGCCAGCAGCCCAGAAGCGGGAGCGGGTGAGCAGTACTTC.

J is TRBJ1-5 and V is TRBV6-6; D is unclear. V was cut by 8 bases and J by 8 bases, with 34 bases left in between. Per germline, CDR1 MNHNY and CDR2 SVGAGI (reference sequence). The CDR3 covers 19 residues. Here the CDR3 reads CASGPPPRQASLRNKPQHF. In nucleotides, the CDR3 is TGTGCCAGCGGTCCCCCGCCGAGACAAGCATCCTTAAGGAATAAGCCCCAGCATTTT.

Turning to this clonotype: This may come from a read error, since a much larger clone is one base off. The chain couples TRBV10-1 to TRBJ2-5; perhaps TRBD1 as D (5 bases). This CDR3 has 13 residues. From germline, CDR1 is WNHNN and CDR2 SYGVQD (reference sequence). Between the trimmed V and J ends, which lost 5 bases and 7 bases, there was a span of 14 bases. The CDR3 sequence: CASSRTWLGTQYF. Here the CDR3 DNA reads TGCGCCAGCAGTAGGACATGGCTTGGGACCCAGTACTTC.

As for this clonotype: This may be a read error: a much more frequent sequence differs by one nucleotide. The chain employs TRBV4-2 and TRBJ2-3; 11 nucleotides match TRBD2. Looked up from germline, CDR1 is LGHNA and CDR2 is YNFKEQ. CDR3 length: 16 amino acids. For the CDR3, the DNA is TGTGGCAGCAGCCAGTCACTAGCGGGGGACACAGATACGCAGTATTTT. Translation: CGSSQSLAGDTDTQYF.

Ten or more counts support this clonotype. The genes are TRBV12-3 or TRBV12-4 and TRBJ2-1; 7 nucleotides match TRBD1. CDR3 length: 12 residues. V was clipped by 6 bases and J by 7 bases; unmatched bases: 3. CDR3 bases: TGTGCCAGCAGCGGACAGGAGAATGAGCAGTTCTTC. It specifies CASSGQENEQFF.

This clonotype came up many times. This chain joins TRBV11-3 and TRBJ2-3; possible D gene TRBD1, 6 bases. V was clipped by 1 base and J by 3 bases, with 11 bases between them. The CDR3 consists of 15 residues. Germline V CDR1 and CDR2: SGHNT, YENEEA. This CDR3 reads CASSLGTVDTDTQYF. DNA of the CDR3: TGTGCCAGCAGCTTAGGGACAGTTGATACAGATACGCAGTATTTT. Full variable domain (missing parts from reference TRBV11-3 and TRBJ2-3): EAGVVQSPRYKIIEKKQPVAFWCNPISGHNTLYWYLQNLGQGPELLIRYENEEAVDDSQLPKDRFSAERLKGVDSTLKIQPAELGDSAVYLCASSLGTVDTDTQYFGPGTRLTVL.

Concerning this clonotype itself: A single base separates this from a much larger clone, so it may be a read error. The CDR3 does not close with the conserved phenylalanine or tryptophan, likely indicating a read error. V and J are TRBV20-1 and TRBJ2-1, with 13 bases matching TRBD2. The CDR3 totals 15 residues. From germline, CDR1 is DFQATT and CDR2 SNEGSKA (reference sequence). The J segment lost 5 bases and the V segment lost 3 bases, leaving 4 bases of the junction unmatched. The CDR3 protein is CSARTGLAGNNEQFL. The DNA of the CDR3 is TGCAGTGCTAGGACGGGACTAGCGGGAAACAATGAGCAGTTCTTG.

Note on this clonotype: A much larger clone differs from this one at a single base, so this may be a read error. The chain recombines TRBV4-3 with TRBJ2-2; D not certain. Germline CDR1 is LGHNA and CDR2 is YSLEER. The CDR3 is 13 amino acids. V lost 4 bases, J lost 7 bases, and 10 bases lay in between. The CDR3: CASSPIQVGELFF. The CDR3 DNA is TGCGCCAGCAGCCCGATCCAGGTCGGGGAGCTGTTTTTT.

In its sample, this clonotype was seen a few times. The rearrangement joins TRBV20-1 to TRBJ2-7, with D unresolved. CDR1 is DFQATT, CDR2 SNEGSKA, per germline (reference sequence). V was clipped by 5 bases and J by 0 bases, with 11 bases between them. The CDR3 runs 13 residues. The CDR3 reads CSAWKDGSYEQYF. The CDR3 bases are TGCAGTGCTTGGAAGGACGGCTCCTACGAGCAGTACTTC.

Comments on this clonotype: Germline and junction disagree at one end, which may indicate a read error. V gene TRBV20-1 combines with J gene TRBJ2-7, with D unclear. Germline CDR1 reads DFQATT; CDR2 reads SNEGSKA (reference sequence). The CDR3 is 14 amino acids. CDR3 sequence: CSAPQIGLSYEQYF. In DNA form, the CDR3 reads TGCAGTGCCCCCCAGATAGGGTTGAGCTACGAACAGTACTTC.